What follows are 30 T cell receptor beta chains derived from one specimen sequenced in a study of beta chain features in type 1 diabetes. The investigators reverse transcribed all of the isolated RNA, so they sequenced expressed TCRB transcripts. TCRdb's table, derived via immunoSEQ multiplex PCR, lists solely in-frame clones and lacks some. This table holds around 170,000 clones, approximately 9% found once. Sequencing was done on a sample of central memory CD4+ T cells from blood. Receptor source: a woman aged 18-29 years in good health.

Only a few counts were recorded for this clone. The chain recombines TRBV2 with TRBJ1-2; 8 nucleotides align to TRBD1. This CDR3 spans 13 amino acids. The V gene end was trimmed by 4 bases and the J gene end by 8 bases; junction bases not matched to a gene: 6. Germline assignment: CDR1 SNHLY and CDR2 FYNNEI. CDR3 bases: TGTGCCAGCAGTGCTCAGGGGGCTGGAGGCTACACCTTC. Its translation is CASSAQGAGGYTF. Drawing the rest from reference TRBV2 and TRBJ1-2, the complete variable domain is EPEVTQTPSHQVTQMGQEVILRCVPISNHLYFYWYRQILGQKVEFLVSFYNNEISEKSEIFDDQFSVERPDGSNFTLKIRSTKLEDSAMYFCASSAQGAGGYTFGSGTRLTVV.

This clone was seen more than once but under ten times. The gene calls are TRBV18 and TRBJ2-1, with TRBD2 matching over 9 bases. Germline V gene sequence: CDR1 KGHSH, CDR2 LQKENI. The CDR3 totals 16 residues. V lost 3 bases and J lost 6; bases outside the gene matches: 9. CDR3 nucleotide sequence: TGTGCCAGCTCACCGCCTGGACTAGCGATTTTCAATGAGCAGTTCTTC. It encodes CASSPPGLAIFNEQFF.

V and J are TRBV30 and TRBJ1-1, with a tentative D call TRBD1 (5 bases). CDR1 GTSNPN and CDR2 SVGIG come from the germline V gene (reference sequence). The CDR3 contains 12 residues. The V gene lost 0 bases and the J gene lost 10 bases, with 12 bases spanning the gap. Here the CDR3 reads CAWSVARGTAFF. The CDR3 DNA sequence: TGTGCCTGGAGTGTGGCTCGGGGGACAGCTTTCTTT.

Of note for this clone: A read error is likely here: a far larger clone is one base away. DNA for the CDR3: TGCGCCAGCAGCACGACAGGGATGAACACTGAAGCTTTCTTT. It codes for CASSTTGMNTEAFF. The chain is built from TRBV5-1 and TRBJ1-1; 7 bases line up with TRBD1. The trim removed 4 bases at V and 0 bases at J, leaving 3 bases unmatched. CDR3 length: 14 amino acids. The germline V gene has CDR1 SGHRS and CDR2 YFSETQ.

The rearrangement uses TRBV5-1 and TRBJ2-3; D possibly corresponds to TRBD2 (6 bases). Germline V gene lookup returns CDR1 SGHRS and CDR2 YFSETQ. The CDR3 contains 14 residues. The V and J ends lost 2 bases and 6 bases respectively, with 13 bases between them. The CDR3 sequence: CASSFLSGADTQYF. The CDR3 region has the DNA TGCGCCAGCAGCTTCTTGTCGGGAGCGGATACGCAGTATTTT. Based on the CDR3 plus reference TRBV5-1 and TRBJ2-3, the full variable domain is KAGVTQTPRYLIKTRGQQVTLSCSPISGHRSVSWYQQTPGQGLQFLFEYFSETQRNKGNFPGRFSGRQFSNSRSEMNVSTLELGDSALYLCASSFLSGADTQYFGPGTRLTVL.

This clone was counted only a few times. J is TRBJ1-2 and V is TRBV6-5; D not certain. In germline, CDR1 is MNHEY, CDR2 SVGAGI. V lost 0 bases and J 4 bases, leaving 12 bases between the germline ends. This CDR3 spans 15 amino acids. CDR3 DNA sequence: TGTGCCAGCAGTTACTCGACACTAGAACCCTATGGCTACACCTTC. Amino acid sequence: CASSYSTLEPYGYTF.

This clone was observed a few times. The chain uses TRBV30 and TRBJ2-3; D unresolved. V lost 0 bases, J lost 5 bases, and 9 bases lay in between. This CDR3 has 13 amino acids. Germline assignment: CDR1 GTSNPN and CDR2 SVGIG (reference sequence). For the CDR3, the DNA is TGTGCCTGGAGTGTAAATTCGAGAGATACGCAGTATTTT. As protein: CAWSVNSRDTQYF.

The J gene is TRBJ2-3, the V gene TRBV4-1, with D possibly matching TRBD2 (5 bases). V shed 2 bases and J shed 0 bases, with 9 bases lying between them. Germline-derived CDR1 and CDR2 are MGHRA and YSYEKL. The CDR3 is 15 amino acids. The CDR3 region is CASSQIGVSTDTQYF. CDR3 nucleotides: TGCGCCAGCAGCCAAATCGGGGTTAGCACAGATACGCAGTATTTT.

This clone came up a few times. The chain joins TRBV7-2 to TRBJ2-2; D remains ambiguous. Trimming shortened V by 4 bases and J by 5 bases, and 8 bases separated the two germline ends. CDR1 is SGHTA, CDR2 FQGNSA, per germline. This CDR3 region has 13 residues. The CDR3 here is CASSSVVTGELFF. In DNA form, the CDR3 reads TGTGCCAGCAGCTCCGTCGTTACCGGGGAGCTGTTTTTT.

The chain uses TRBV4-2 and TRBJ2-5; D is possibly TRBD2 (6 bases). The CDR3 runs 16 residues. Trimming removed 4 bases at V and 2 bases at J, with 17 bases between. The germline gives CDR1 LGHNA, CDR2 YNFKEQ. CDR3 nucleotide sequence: TGTGCCAGCAGCCCCACTGGGACTGGTCCGCAAGAGACCCAGTACTTC. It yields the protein CASSPTGTGPQETQYF.

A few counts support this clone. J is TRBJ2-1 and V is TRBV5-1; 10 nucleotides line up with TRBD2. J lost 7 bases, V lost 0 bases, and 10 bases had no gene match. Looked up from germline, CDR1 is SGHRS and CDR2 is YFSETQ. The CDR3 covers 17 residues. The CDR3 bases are TGCGCCAGCAGCTTGGGGGCCACTAGCGGGGCGGGTAATGAGCAGTTCTTC. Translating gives CASSLGATSGAGNEQFF.

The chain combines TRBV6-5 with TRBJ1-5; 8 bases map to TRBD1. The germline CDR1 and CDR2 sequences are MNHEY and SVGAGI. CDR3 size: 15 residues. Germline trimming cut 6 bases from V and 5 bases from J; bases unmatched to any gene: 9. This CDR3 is CASRSTGGVDQPQHF. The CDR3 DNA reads TGTGCCAGCAGATCCACAGGGGGTGTGGATCAGCCCCAGCATTTT.

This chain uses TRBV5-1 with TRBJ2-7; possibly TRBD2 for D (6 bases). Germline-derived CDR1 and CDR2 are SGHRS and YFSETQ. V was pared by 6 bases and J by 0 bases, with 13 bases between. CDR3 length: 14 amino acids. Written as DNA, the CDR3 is TGCGCCAGCACCCGGGACTCAAGCTCCTACGAGCAGTACTTC. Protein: CASTRDSSSYEQYF.

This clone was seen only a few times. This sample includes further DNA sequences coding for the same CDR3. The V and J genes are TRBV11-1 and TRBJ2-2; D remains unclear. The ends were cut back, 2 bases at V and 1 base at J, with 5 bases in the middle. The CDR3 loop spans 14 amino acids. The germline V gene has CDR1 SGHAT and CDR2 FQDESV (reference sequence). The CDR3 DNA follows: TGTGCCAGCAGCTTAACCAGGAACACCGGGGAGCTGTTTTTT. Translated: CASSLTRNTGELFF.

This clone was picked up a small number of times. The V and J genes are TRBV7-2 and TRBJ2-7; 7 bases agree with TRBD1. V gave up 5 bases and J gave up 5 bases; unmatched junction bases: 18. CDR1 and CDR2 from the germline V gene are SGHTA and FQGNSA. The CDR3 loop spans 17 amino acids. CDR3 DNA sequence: TGTGCCAGCAGCCGCTCCTCCCTCCGGGACAGCTCGGACGAGCAGTACTTC. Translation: CASSRSSLRDSSDEQYF. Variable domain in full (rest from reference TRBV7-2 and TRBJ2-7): GAGVSQSPSNKVTEKGKDVELRCDPISGHTALYWYRQSLGQGLEFLIYFQGNSAPDKSGLPSDRFSAERTGGSVSTLTIQRTQQEDSAVYLCASSRSSLRDSSDEQYFGPGTRLTVT.

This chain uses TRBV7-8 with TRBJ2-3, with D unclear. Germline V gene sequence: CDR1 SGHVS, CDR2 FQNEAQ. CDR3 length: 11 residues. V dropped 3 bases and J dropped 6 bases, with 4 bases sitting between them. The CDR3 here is CASSFVDTQYF. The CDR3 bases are TGTGCCAGCAGCTTCGTTGATACGCAGTATTTT.

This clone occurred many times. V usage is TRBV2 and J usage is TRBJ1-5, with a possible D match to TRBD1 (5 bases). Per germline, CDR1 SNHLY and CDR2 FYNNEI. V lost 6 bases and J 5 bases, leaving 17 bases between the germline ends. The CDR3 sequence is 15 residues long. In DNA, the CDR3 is TGTGCCAGCAGCTTCGGGACGGGGGACGATCAGCCCCAGCATTTT. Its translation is CASSFGTGDDQPQHF.

The CDR3 is CAWGGFGNIQYF. CDR3 in DNA: TGTGCCTGGGGGGGGTTTGGAAACATTCAGTACTTC. V gene TRBV30 combines with J gene TRBJ2-4, with D possibly TRBD2 on 6 matching bases. There are 12 residues in the CDR3. Germline CDR1 GTSNPN, CDR2 SVGIG (reference sequence). The V end lost 5 bases, the J end lost 6 bases, and 11 bases lay between the germline ends.

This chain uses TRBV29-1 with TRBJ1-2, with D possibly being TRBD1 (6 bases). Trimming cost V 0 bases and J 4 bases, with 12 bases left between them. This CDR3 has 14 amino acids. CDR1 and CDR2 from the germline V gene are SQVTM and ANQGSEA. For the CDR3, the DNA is TGCAGCGTTGAAGAAGTCATGGGGGCCTATGGCTACACCTTC. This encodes CSVEEVMGAYGYTF.

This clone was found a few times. The CDR3 protein is CASNPTVNTEAFF. DNA for the CDR3: TGTGCCAGCAACCCGACAGTTAACACTGAAGCTTTCTTT. The chain joins TRBV2 to TRBJ1-1; D is possibly TRBD1 (5 bases). V was shortened by 7 bases and J by 2 bases, with 11 bases between the two germline ends. The CDR3 has 13 residues. Germline loops: CDR1 SNHLY, CDR2 FYNNEI.

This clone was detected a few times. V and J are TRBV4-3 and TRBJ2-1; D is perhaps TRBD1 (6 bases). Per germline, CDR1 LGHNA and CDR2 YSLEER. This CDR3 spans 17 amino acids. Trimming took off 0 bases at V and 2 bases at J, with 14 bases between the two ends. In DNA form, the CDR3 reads TGCGCCAGCAGCCAAGATCTGAGGGGGTCCCCCTACAATGAGCAGTTCTTC. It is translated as CASSQDLRGSPYNEQFF.

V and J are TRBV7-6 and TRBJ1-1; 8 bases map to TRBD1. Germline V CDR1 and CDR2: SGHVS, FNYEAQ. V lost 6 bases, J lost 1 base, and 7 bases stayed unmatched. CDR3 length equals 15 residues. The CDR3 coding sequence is TGTGCCAGCAGAAAGTCGCAGGGGGCGAACACTGAAGCTTTCTTT. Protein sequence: CASRKSQGANTEAFF.

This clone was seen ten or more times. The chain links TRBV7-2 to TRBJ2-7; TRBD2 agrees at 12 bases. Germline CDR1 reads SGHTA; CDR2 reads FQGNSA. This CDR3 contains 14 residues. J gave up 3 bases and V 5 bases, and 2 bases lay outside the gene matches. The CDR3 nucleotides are TGTGCCAGCAGCCCGACTAGCGGGGGCTACGAGCAGTACTTC. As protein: CASSPTSGGYEQYF. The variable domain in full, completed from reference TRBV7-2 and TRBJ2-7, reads GAGVSQSPSNKVTEKGKDVELRCDPISGHTALYWYRQSLGQGLEFLIYFQGNSAPDKSGLPSDRFSAERTGGSVSTLTIQRTQQEDSAVYLCASSPTSGGYEQYFGPGTRLTVT.

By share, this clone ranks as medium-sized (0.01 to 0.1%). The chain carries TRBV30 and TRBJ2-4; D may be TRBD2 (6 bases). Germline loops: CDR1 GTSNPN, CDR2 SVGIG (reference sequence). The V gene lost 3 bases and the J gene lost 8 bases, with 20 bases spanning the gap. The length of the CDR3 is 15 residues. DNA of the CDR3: TGTGCCTGGAGACCCACCACTAGCTGGGGGGACATTCAGTACTTC. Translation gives CAWRPTTSWGDIQYF.

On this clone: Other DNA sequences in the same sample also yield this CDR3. The CDR3 DNA reads as TGTGCCTGGAGTGTGGACAGAAATCAGCCCCAGCATTTT. Translating gives CAWSVDRNQPQHF. The chain is built from TRBV30 and TRBJ1-5; D might be TRBD1 (6 bases). CDR1 is GTSNPN and CDR2 is SVGIG in the germline V gene (reference sequence). The germline V and J ends were trimmed by 0 bases and 4 bases, with 7 bases remaining between them. The CDR3 has 13 amino acids.

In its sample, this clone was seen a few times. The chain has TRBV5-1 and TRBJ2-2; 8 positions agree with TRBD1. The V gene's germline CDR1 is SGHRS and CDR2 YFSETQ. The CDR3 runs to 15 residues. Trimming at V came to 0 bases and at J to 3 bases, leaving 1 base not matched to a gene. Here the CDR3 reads CASSLDRGDTGELFF. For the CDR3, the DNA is TGCGCCAGCAGCTTGGACAGGGGGGACACCGGGGAGCTGTTTTTT.

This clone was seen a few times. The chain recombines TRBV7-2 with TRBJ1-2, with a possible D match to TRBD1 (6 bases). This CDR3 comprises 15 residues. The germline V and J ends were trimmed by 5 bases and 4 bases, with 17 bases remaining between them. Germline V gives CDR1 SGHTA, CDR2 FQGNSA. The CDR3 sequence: CASSISRGATYGYTF. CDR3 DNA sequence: TGTGCCAGCAGCATTAGCAGGGGAGCGACCTATGGCTACACCTTC.

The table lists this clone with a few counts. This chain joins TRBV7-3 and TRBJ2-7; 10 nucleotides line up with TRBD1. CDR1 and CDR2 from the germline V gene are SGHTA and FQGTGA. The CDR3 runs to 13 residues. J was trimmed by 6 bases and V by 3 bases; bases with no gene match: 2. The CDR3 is CASSFDRGREQYF. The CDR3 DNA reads TGTGCCAGCAGCTTCGACAGGGGGCGCGAGCAGTACTTC.

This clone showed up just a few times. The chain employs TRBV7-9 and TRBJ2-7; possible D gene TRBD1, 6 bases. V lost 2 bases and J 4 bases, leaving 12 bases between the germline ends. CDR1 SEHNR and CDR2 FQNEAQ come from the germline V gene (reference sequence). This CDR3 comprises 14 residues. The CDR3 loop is CASSLLTGLYEQYF. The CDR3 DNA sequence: TGTGCCAGCAGCTTACTTACAGGGCTGTACGAGCAGTACTTC.

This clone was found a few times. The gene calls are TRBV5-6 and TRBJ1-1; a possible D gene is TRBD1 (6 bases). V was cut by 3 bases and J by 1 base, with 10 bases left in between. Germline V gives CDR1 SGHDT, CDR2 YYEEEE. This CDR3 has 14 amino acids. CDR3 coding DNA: TGTGCCAGCAGCTACCGGGGACAGAACACTGAAGCTTTCTTT. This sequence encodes CASSYRGQNTEAFF.